The rows below give T cell receptor beta chains drawn from one sample of a study of blood T cell repertoires in COVID-19. Some clones are missing from TCRdb's copy, which holds only in-frame ones; the method was immunoSEQ multiplex PCR. The sample holds 250,000 to 400,000 clones, 85% seen once. The specimen was PBMCs or T cells enriched from blood (not recorded which). These receptors came from a woman aged 25 to 39 who had been exposed to COVID-19. Both conserved end residues are part of each CDR3. D genes are given only for firm matches. Clone size, where shown, is once, few, many, or a class for clones that have expanded.

j_call v_call cdr3_length d_call clone_size cdr3_nt cdr3_aa
TRBJ2-1 TRBV4-3 20 TRBD2 . TGCGCCAGCAGCCAAGACGTAAGGCGGGGGGAACCGACCGGTTACAATGAGCAGTTCTTC CASSQDVRRGEPTGYNEQFF
TRBJ2-3 TRBV7-3 15 . . TGTGCCAGCAGCACGGGGGGCCAATCGGCGGATACGCAGTATTTT CASSTGGQSADTQYF
TRBJ1-3 TRBV4-2 17 . . TGTGCCAGCAGCCAAGAGCCTAGGAGCTTCTCTGGAAACACCATATATTTT CASSQEPRSFSGNTIYF
TRBJ1-5 TRBV28 17 TRBD1 . TGTGCCAGCAGTAGAGCACAGGGGCCGCCTTACAATCAGCCCCAGCATTTT CASSRAQGPPYNQPQHF
TRBJ2-5 TRBV5-1 15 TRBD1 . TGCGCCAGCAGCTCCCAAACAGGGGGCCAAGAGACCCAGTACTTC CASSSQTGGQETQYF
TRBJ1-2 TRBV7-2 17 TRBD1 few TGTGCCAGCAGCTTAGCCCCAGAAGGGACAGGGGGGAATGGCTACACCTTC CASSLAPEGTGGNGYTF
TRBJ1-5 TRBV6-2/TRBV6-3 14 . . TGTGCCAGCAGTTATGTGACAGACAATCAGCCCCAGCATTTT CASSYVTDNQPQHF
TRBJ2-4 TRBV7-9 19 TRBD2 . TGTGCCAGCAGCTTACCCGGCGTCCTGGGTAGCGGGGAAGCGGACATTCAGTACTTC CASSLPGVLGSGEADIQYF
TRBJ2-7 TRBV28 14 . . TGTGCCAGCAGGCGGGGCTTCGGACGGGGAGAGCAGTACTTC CASRRGFGRGEQYF
TRBJ2-2 TRBV7-2 17 . . TGTGCCAGCAGCTTGGGCCCGGCAGGGGCCTTCGTCGGGGAGCTGTTTTTT CASSLGPAGAFVGELFF
TRBJ1-5 TRBV30 18 TRBD1 . TGTGCCTGGAGCAACAGGGGGCGGATTCGTTGGGACAATCAGCCCCAGCATTTT CAWSNRGRIRWDNQPQHF
TRBJ1-2 TRBV28 15 TRBD1 . TGTGCCAGCAGTTCCGCCGGGACAGACCGTTACGGCTACACCTTC CASSSAGTDRYGYTF
TRBJ2-7 TRBV13 12 . . TGTGCCAGCAGCTTAGGATCGTACGAGCAGTACTTC CASSLGSYEQYF
TRBJ1-3 TRBV6-2/TRBV6-3 13 . few TGTGCCAGCAGTTATACAGGAGGAAACACCATATATTTT CASSYTGGNTIYF
TRBJ1-1 TRBV12-3/TRBV12-4 13 . many TGTGCCAGCAGTTTCGAGCTCAACACTGAAGCTTTCTTT CASSFELNTEAFF
TRBJ1-2 TRBV7-9 16 TRBD1 . TGTGCCAGCAGCGCCGAGACAGGGAGAAGGCACTATGGCTACACCTTC CASSAETGRRHYGYTF
TRBJ1-2 TRBV10-3 13 TRBD1 once TGTGCCATCACCTCGGACAGGGGATATGGCTACACCTTC CAITSDRGYGYTF
TRBJ2-7 TRBV18 13 TRBD1 . TGTGCCAGCTCGGGACAGGGATCTTACGAGCAGTACTTC CASSGQGSYEQYF
TRBJ2-2 TRBV4-3 17 . . TGCGCCAGCAGCCAAGATCAAACAGGGCCCGGGTCCGGGGAGCTGTTTTTT CASSQDQTGPGSGELFF
TRBJ1-6 TRBV6-5 16 TRBD1 once TGTGCCAGCAGTTACGAGGGGGCCTCCTATAATTCACCCCTCCACTTT CASSYEGASYNSPLHF
TRBJ1-3 TRBV18 14 . . TGTGCCAGCTCACCAACAGGGTCTGGAAACACCATATATTTT CASSPTGSGNTIYF
TRBJ1-1 TRBV12-2 18 . . TGTGCAAGTCGCTCGGGACATACCCCCTTCCACGGGAACACTGAAGCTTTCTTT CASRSGHTPFHGNTEAFF
TRBJ2-3 TRBV28 12 . . TGTGCCAGCCTGCAGGGGCCAGATACGCAGTATTTT CASLQGPDTQYF
TRBJ2-3 TRBV19 17 TRBD2 . TGTGCCAGTAGTATCCCCCCCCAGCGGGGTAAGACAGATACGCAGTATTTT CASSIPPQRGKTDTQYF
TRBJ2-3 TRBV6-7 13 TRBD2 once TGTGCCAGCGGGGGGGTTGGCACAGATACGCAGTATTTT CASGGVGTDTQYF
TRBJ1-2 TRBV6-4 12 . . TGTGCCAGCAGTGACTCGATCGGGGGCTACACCTTC CASSDSIGGYTF
TRBJ1-4 TRBV27 14 . . TGTGCCAGCAGAGCCCAGGCAGGATACGAAAAACTGTTTTTT CASRAQAGYEKLFF
TRBJ2-5 TRBV11-1 14 TRBD2 . TGTGCCAGCAGCTCCCGGACGGGAGGGGAGACCCAGTACTTC CASSSRTGGETQYF
TRBJ2-7 TRBV4-1 16 . few TGCGCCAGCAGCCAAGATCGCAGGGGTCGCCCCTACGAGCAGTACTTC CASSQDRRGRPYEQYF
TRBJ2-1 TRBV13 16 TRBD2 . TGTGCCAGCAGCCCCCGGCGGAGCGGGGGGTGGAATGAGCAGTTCTTC CASSPRRSGGWNEQFF
TRBJ2-3 TRBV19 14 . once TGTGCCAGTGCCGGGGGTTGGAGCACAGATACGCAGTATTTT CASAGGWSTDTQYF
TRBJ1-4 TRBV6-5 15 . . TGTGCCAGCAGTTACTCGACGGGGGTTGCTGAAAAACTGTTTTTT CASSYSTGVAEKLFF
TRBJ2-7 TRBV30 14 . . TGTGCCTGGAGTGTTGGTGGTCCCGGGACTCAGGAGTACTTC CAWSVGGPGTQEYF
TRBJ1-6 TRBV7-3 15 TRBD1 . TGTGCCAGCAGCCGATCCGGGACAGGGCATTCACCCCTCCACTTT CASSRSGTGHSPLHF
TRBJ1-6 TRBV18 15 . . TGTGCCAGCTCACGGTACTCAGGGAAGGATTCACCCCTCCACTTT CASSRYSGKDSPLHF
TRBJ1-5 TRBV6-2/TRBV6-3 18 . . TGTGCCAGCAGTTACCTAGCCGTGCGGGCCCAGTATAATCAGCCCCAGCATTTT CASSYLAVRAQYNQPQHF
TRBJ1-5 TRBV27 16 . few TGTGCCAGCAGAAAAACACAGGGTGTAGACAATCAGCCCCAGCATTTT CASRKTQGVDNQPQHF
TRBJ1-1 TRBV19 15 . few TGTGCCAGTAGTACGTTGCACGGAGAGAACACTGAAGCTTTCTTT CASSTLHGENTEAFF
TRBJ1-1 TRBV3-1/TRBV3-2 14 . . TGTGCCAGCAGCCAAAACAGGGTGGACACTGAAGCTTTCTTT CASSQNRVDTEAFF
TRBJ2-1 TRBV14 13 . . TGTGCCAGCAGCCAAGTAGCTTCCAATGAGCAGTTCTTC CASSQVASNEQFF
TRBJ1-1 TRBV4-2 14 TRBD1 . TGTGCCAGCAGCCAGACAGGGGGCAGTACTGAAGCTTTCTTT CASSQTGGSTEAFF